A single T cell receptor (beta chain) is shown here with its context. Its antigen is unidentified. Here immunoSEQ multiplex PCR was the method, and the copy in TCRdb shows in-frame clones only, minus some. The sample consists of about 120,000 clones, 80% to 90% of them appearing once. The entry originates in a study of T cell responses to AZD1222 COVID-19 vaccine. Whole-study findings and limits: The study found Spike-specific TCR breadth and depth rose after two AZD1222 doses. It should be noted that donors were predominantly white British and more often female, and clonal diversity was possibly underestimated.

CDR1 is SGHKS and CDR2 is YYEKEE in the germline V gene (reference sequence). V was shortened by 8 bases and J by 4 bases, with 13 bases between the two germline ends. This CDR3 has 13 amino acids. The sequence came from an adult in good health. The rearrangement links TRBV5-5 to TRBJ2-1; D ambiguous. This specimen consisted of peripheral blood, obtained on day 0 of MenACWY control vaccination. The CDR3 region is CASSRSGYNEQFF. The CDR3 DNA is TGTGCCAGTTCCCGGAGTGGATACAATGAGCAGTTCTTC.